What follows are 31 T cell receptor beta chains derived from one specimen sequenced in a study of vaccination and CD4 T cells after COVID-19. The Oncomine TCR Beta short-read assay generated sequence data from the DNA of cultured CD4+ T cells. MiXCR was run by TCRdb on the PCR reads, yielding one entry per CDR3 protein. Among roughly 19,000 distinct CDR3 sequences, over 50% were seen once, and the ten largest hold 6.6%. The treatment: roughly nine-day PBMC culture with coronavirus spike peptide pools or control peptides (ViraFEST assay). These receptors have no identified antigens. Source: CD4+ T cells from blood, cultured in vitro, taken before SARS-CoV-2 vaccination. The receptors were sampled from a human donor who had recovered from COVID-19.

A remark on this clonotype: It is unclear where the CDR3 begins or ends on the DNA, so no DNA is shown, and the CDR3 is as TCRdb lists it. The CDR3 spells CASSFRVGTGSLF. The chain uses TRBV12-3 or TRBV12-4 and TRBJ1-1; TRBD1, as called in the table, went unchecked against the DNA. The CDR3 numbers 13 amino acids, ends counted.

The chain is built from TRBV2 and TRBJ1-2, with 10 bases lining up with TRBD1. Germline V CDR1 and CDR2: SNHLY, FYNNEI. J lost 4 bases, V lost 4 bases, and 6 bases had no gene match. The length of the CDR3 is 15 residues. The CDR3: CASSVGTGVIYGYTF. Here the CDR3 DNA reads TGTGCCAGCAGTGTAGGGACAGGGGTTATCTATGGCTACACCTTC.

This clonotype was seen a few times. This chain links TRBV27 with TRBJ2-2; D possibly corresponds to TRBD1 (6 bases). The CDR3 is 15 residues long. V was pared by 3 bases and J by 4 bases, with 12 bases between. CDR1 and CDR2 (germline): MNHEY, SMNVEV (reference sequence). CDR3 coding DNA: TGTGCCAGCAGTTTGTTGACAGGACCCACCGGGGAGCTGTTTTTT. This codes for CASSLLTGPTGELFF.

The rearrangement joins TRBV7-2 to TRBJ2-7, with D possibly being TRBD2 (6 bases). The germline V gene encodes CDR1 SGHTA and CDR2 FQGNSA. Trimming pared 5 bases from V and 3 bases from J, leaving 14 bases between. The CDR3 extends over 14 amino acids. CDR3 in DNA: TGTGCCAGCAGCCCAATGGCGGGGAGCTACGAGCAGTACTTC. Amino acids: CASSPMAGSYEQYF.

CDR3 nucleotide sequence: TGTGCCAGCAGCCTTAGGTGGACAGATTACGAGCAGTACTTC. This codes for CASSLRWTDYEQYF. The V gene is TRBV11-2, the J gene TRBJ2-7, with a weak D call TRBD1 (6 bases). The CDR3 loop spans 14 amino acids. Trimming removed 5 bases from V and 4 bases from J, with 15 bases in between. Germline V gene sequence: CDR1 SGHAT, CDR2 FQNNGV.

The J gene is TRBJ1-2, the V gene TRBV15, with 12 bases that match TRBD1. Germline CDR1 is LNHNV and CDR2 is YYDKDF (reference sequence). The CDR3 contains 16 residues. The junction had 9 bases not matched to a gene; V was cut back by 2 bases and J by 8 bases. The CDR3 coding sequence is TGTGCCACCAGCAGACCGTCGGGACAGGGGGCAGGAGGCTACACCTTC. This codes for CATSRPSGQGAGGYTF.

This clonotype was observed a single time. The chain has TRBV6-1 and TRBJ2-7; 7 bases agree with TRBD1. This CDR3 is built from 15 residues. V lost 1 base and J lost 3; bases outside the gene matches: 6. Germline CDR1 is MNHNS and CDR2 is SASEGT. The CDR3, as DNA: TGTGCCAGCAGTGAAGGGTCAGGGGGATACTACGAGCAGTACTTC. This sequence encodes CASSEGSGGYYEQYF.

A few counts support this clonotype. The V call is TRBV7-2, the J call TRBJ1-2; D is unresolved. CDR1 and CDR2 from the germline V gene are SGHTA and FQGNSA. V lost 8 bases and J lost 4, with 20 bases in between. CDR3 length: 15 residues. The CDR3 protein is CASGRGEDLPYGYTF. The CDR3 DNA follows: TGTGCCAGCGGCCGCGGGGAGGACTTACCCTATGGCTACACCTTC.

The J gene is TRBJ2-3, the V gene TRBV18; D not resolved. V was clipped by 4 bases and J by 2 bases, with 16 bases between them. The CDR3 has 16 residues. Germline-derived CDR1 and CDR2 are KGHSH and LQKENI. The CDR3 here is CASSLYTGVDTDTQYF. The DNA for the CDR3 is TGTGCCAGCTCACTATATACGGGCGTGGACACAGATACGCAGTATTTT.

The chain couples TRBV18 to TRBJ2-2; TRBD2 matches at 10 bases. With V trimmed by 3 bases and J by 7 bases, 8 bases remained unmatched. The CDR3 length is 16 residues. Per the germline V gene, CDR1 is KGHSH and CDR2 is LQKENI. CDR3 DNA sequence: TGTGCCAGCTCACCTGGCAGCGGGAGGGCCGTCGGGGAGCTGTTTTTT. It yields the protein CASSPGSGRAVGELFF.

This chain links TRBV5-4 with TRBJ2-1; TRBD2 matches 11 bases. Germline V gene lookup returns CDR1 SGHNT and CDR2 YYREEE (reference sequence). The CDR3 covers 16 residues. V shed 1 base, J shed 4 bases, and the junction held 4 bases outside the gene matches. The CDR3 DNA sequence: TGTGCCAGCAGCTTGAGGGGACTAGCGGTATACAATGAGCAGTTCTTC. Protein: CASSLRGLAVYNEQFF.

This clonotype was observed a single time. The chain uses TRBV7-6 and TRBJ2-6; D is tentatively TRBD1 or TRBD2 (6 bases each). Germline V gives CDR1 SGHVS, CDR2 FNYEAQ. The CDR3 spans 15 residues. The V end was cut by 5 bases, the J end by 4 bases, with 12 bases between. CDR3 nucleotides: TGTGCCAGCAGCCCCAGGGGAGGAGGGGCCAACGTCCTGACTTTC. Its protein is CASSPRGGGANVLTF.

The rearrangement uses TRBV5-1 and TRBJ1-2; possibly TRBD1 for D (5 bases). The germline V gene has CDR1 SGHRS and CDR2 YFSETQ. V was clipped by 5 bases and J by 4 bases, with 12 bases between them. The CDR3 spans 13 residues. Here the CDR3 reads CASSAGSSYGYTF. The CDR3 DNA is TGCGCCAGCAGTGCAGGGAGCAGCTATGGCTACACCTTC.

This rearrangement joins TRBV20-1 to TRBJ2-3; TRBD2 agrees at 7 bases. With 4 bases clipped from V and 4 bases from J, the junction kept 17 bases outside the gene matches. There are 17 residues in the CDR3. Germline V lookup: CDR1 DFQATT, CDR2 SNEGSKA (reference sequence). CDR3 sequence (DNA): TGCAGTGCTAACCGCCAAAAAGGACTAGTCAACCCAGATACGCAGTATTTT. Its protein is CSANRQKGLVNPDTQYF.

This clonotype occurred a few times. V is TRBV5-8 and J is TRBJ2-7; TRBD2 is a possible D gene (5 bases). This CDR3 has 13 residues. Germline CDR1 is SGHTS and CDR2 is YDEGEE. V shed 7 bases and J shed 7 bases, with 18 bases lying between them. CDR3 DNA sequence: TGTGCCAGCCGTACGGGCGGGTGGAAAGAGCAGTACTTC. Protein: CASRTGGWKEQYF.

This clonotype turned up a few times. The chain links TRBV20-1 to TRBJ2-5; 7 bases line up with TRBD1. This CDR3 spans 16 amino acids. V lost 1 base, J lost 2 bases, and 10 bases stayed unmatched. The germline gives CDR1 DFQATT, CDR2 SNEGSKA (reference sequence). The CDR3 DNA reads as TGCAGTGCTAGAGGTCAGACAGGGAACCGGCAAGAGACCCAGTACTTC. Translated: CSARGQTGNRQETQYF.

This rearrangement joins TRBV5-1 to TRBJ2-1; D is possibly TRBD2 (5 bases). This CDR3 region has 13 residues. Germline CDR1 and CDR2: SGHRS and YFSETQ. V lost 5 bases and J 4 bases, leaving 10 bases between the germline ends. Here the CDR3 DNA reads TGCGCCAGCAGTTTAGCGTCTTACAATGAGCAGTTCTTC. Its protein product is CASSLASYNEQFF.

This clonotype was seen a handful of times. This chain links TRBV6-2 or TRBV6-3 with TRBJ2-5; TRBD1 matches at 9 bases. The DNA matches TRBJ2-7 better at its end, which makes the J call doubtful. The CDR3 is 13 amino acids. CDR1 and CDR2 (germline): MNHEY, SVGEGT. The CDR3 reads CASSGTGQHEQYF. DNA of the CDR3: TGTGCCAGTTCCGGGACAGGGCAACACGAGCAGTACTTC.

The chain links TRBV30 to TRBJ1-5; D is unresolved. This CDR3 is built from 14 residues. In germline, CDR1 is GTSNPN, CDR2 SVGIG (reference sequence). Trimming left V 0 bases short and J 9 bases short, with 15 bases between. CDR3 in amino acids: CAWSVPGRAGPQHF. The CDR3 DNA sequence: TGTGCCTGGAGTGTACCGGGTCGGGCAGGGCCCCAGCATTTT. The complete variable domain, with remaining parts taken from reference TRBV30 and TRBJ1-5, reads SQTIHQWPATLVQPVGSPLSLECTVEGTSNPNLYWYRQAAGRGLQLLFYSVGIGQISSEVPQNLSASRPQDRQFILSSKKLLLSDSGFYLCAWSVPGRAGPQHFGDGTRLSIL.

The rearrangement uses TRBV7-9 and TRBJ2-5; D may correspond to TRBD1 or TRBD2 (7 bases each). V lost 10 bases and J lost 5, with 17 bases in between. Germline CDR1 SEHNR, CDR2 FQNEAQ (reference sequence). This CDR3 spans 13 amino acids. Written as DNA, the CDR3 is TGTGCCATCAGGGGGGGAGTATGGGAGACCCAGTACTTC. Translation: CAIRGGVWETQYF.

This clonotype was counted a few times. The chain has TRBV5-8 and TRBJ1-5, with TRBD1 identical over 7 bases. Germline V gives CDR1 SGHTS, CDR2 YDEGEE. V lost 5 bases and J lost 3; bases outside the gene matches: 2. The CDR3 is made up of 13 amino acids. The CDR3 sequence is CASRGTANQPQHF. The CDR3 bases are TGTGCCAGCAGAGGGACAGCCAATCAGCCCCAGCATTTT.

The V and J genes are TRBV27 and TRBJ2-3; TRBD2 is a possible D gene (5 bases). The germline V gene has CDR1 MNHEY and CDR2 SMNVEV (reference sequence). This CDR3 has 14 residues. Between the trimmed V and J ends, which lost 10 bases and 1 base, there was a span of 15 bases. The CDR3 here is CATQSGFGTDTQYF. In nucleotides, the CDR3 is TGTGCCACCCAGAGCGGTTTTGGCACAGATACGCAGTATTTT.

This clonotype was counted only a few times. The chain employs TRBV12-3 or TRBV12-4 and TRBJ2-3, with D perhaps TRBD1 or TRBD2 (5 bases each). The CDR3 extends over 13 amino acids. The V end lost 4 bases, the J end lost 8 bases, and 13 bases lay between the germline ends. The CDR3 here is CASSSGGLGTQYF. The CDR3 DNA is TGTGCCAGCAGTTCTGGGGGTTTAGGTACGCAGTATTTT.

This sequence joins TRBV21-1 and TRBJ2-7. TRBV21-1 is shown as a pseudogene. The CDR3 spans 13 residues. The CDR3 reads CASSQMAAYEQYF. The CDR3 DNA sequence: TGTGCCAGCAGCCAGATGGCGGCCTACGAGCAGTACTTC.

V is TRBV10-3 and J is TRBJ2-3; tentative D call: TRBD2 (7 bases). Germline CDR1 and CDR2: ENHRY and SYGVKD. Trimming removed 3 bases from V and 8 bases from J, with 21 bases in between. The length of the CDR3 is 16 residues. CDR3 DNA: TGTGCCATCAGTGAATTTACAGGGAGGGTTAGAGGTACGCAGTATTTT. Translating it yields CAISEFTGRVRGTQYF.

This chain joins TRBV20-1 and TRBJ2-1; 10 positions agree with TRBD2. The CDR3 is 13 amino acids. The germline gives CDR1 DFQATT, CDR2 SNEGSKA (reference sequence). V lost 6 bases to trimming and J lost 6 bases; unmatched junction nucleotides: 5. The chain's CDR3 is CSAQREGRNEQFF. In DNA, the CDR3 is TGCAGTGCGCAGCGGGAGGGCCGCAATGAGCAGTTCTTC.

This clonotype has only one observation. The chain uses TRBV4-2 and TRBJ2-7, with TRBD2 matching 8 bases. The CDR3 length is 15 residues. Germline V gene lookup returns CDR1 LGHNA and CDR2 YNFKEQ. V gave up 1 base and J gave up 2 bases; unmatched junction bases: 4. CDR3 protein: CASSQGVSGTYEQYF. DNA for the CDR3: TGTGCCAGCAGCCAAGGGGTTAGCGGGACCTACGAGCAGTACTTC.

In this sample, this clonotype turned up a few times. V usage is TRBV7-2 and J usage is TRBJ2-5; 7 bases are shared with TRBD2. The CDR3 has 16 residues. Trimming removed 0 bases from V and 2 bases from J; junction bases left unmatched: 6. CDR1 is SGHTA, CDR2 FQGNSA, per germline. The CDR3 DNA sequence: TGTGCCAGCAGCTTAGCCTTCAGCGGGATACAAGAGACCCAGTACTTC. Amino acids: CASSLAFSGIQETQYF.

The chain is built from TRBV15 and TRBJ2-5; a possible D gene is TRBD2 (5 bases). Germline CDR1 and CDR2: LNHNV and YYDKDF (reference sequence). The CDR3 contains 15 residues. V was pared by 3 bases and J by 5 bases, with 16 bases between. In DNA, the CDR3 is TGTGCCACCAGCAGCGGGGTGGGCAACGCGGAGACCCAGTACTTC. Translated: CATSSGVGNAETQYF.

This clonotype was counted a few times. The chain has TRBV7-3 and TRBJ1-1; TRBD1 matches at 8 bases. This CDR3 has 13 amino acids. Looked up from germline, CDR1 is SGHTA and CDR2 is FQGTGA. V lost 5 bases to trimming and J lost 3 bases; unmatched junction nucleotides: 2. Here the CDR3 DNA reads TGTGCCAGCAGCACACAGGGGGACACTGAAGCTTTCTTT. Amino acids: CASSTQGDTEAFF.

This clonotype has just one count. The CDR3 sequence: CASSVGGSYEQYF. The DNA of the CDR3 is TGTGCCAGCAGTGTTGGGGGCTCCTACGAGCAGTACTTC. The chain joins TRBV25-1 to TRBJ2-7; D may correspond to TRBD1 or TRBD2 (5 bases each). The CDR3 has 13 amino acids. Deletions cut 4 bases from V and 0 bases from J, with 7 bases between. From germline, CDR1 is MGHDK and CDR2 SYGVNS.